In this sample, the clone carrying this T cell receptor (beta chain) turned up a few times. The antigen is not known. This sample was included in a study of CD8+CD57+ T cells in acquired aplastic anemia. On the study more broadly: DNA from sorted CD4+ and CD8+ cells averaged around 3.2 ug.

Germline trimming cut 2 bases from V and 4 bases from J; bases unmatched to any gene: 11. CDR3 length: 17 residues. Germline V gene data show CDR1 as KGHDR and CDR2 as SFDVKD. Overall study findings and caveats: Under 35 was the count of CD8+ CDR3 sequences that patients shared with controls.

The template used for profiling TCR beta VDJ and CDR3 was genomic DNA. TCRdb re-called the reads through MiXCR, storing one row per CDR3 protein. The sample lists about 160,000 distinct CDR3 sequences; approximately 40% were seen once. The chain combines TRBV24-1 with TRBJ2-3, with 7 bases aligning to TRBD2. The TCR sequence derives from a human donor in good health. The sample comprised sorted CD4+, CD8+, or CD8+CD57+ T cells (not recorded which) from PBMCs. CDR3 in amino acids: CATSDWRAGSKADTQYF. The CDR3 coding sequence is TGTGCCACCAGTGATTGGAGAGCGGGATCAAAGGCAGATACGCAGTATTTT.